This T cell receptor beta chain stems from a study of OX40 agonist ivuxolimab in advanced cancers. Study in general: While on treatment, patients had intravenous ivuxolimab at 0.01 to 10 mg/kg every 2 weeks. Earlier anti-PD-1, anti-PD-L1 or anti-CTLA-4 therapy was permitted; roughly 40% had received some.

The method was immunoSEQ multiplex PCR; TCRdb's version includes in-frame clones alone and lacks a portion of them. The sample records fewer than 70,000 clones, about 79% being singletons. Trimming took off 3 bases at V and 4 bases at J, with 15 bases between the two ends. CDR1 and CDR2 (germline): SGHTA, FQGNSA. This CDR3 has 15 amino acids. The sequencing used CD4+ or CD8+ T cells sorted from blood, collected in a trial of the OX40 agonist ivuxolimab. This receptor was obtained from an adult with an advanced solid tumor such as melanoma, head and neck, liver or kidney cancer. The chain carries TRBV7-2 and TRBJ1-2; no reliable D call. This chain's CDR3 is CASSLASEASYGYTF. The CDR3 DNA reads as TGTGCCAGCAGCTTGGCATCTGAGGCCTCCTATGGCTACACCTTC.